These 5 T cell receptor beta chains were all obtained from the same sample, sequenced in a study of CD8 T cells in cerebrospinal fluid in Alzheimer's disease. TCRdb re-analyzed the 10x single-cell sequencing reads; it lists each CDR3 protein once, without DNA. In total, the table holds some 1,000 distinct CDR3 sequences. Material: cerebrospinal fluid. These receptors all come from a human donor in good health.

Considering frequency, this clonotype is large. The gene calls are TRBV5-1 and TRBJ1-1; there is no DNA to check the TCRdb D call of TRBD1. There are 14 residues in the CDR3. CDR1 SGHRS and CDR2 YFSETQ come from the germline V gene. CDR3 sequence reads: CASSLTVPAPEAFF.

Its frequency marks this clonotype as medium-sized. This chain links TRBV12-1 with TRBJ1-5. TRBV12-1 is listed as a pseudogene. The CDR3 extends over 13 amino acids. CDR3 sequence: CASSCISNQPQHF.

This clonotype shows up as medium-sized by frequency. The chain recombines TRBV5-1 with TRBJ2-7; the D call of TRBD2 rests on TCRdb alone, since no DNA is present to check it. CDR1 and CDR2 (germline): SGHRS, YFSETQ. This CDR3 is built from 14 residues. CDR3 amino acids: CASSFSGASYEQYF.

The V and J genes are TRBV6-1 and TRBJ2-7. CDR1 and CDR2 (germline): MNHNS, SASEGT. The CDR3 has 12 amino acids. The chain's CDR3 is CASSEYSWEQYF.

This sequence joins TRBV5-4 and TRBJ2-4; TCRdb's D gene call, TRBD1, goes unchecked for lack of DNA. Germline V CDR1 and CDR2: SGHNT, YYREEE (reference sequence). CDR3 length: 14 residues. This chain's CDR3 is CASSPTDRVNIQYF.